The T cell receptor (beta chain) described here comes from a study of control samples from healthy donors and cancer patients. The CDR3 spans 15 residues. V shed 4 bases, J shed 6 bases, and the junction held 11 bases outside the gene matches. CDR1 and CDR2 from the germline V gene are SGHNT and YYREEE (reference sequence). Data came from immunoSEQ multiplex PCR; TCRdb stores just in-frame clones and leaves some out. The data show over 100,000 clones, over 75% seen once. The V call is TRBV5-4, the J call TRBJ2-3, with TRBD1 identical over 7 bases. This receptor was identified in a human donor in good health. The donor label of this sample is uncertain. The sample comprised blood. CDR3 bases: TGTGCCAGCAGCCTCGGGACAGTATCGACGGATACGCAGTATTTT. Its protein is CASSLGTVSTDTQYF.